This entry describes one T cell receptor (beta chain). The sample originates from a study of shared clonotypes between healthy human individuals. Method: immunoSEQ multiplex PCR; TCRdb's copy keeps in-frame clones and lacks some. The table records 2.3 million or so clones, 85% to 95% of them present only once. Trimming removed 3 bases at V and 4 bases at J, with 16 bases between. This CDR3 region has 15 residues. The V gene's germline CDR1 is ENHRY and CDR2 SYGVKD. Sequences were obtained from naive CD4+ T cells from PBMCs. As to subset: CD45RA+ positively selected. The sequence derives from a man aged 18 to 29 in good health. Some clones in this sample may be carry-over from other donors' samples. This sequence joins TRBV10-3 and TRBJ2-7; D unclear. The CDR3 nucleotides are TGTGCCATCAGTGAAGGAGACGGAATTCGGTACGAGCAGTACTTC. Its translation is CAISEGDGIRYEQYF.